This T cell receptor beta chain was sequenced for a study of CD8+CD57+ T cells in acquired aplastic anemia. Study context: Isolated CD4+ and CD8+ cells, once sorted, yielded DNA averaging around 3.1 ug. Notes on the study in general: Patients and controls had in common approximately 28 CD8+ CDR3 sequences.

V dropped 10 bases and J dropped 4; count of bases not matched to a gene: 5. The CDR3 is made up of 13 amino acids. Germline CDR1 ENHRY, CDR2 SYGVKD. As regards this clonotype: Its antigen is not identified.

The authors sequenced patients whose flow cytometry had shown CD8+CD57+ cell expansion. In all patients, the disease was severe acquired aplastic anemia. Patients were therapy-naive when their blood was sampled. Profiling that covered TCR beta VDJ and CDR3 relied on genomic DNA as its template. A single record per CDR3 protein comes from TCRdb applying MiXCR to the reads. The repertoire holds hundreds of thousands of distinct CDR3 sequences, with roughly 50% as singletons. The source material was sorted CD4+, CD8+, or CD8+CD57+ T cells (not recorded which) from PBMCs. The clonotype originates from a human donor with aplastic anemia. This chain joins TRBV10-3 and TRBJ2-1; 9 bases are a match to TRBD1. The CDR3 loop is CASSTGGYNEQFF. CDR3 DNA sequence: TGTGCCAGTTCGACAGGGGGTTACAATGAGCAGTTCTTC.